This TCR beta chain is drawn from a study of blood T cell repertoires in COVID-19. Background on the study: Collection of acute and convalescent COVID-19 samples took place in the United States, Italy and Spain. The analysed material was cDNA or gDNA that came from T cells, B-cell-depleted T cells, or PBMCs.

Followed over time, Seattle patients had been enrolled while infection was active. Per the original methods: It was from reference gene primer amplification that nucleated cell counts were estimated. Libraries were prepared by immunoSEQ multiplex PCR; TCRdb keeps only in-frame clonotypes and omits some of them. Clone size and V and J calls were adopted from that table, with D and trimming inferred from the DNA. This repertoire shows 150,000 or so clones, 80% to 90% found once; its top ten account for 13%. Germline V gene sequence: CDR1 SQVTM, CDR2 ANQGSEA. V was trimmed by 6 bases and J by 9 bases, leaving 12 bases between them. This CDR3 spans 11 amino acids.

This TCR was sampled from a young man with COVID-19, enrolled during active disease. Sequenced material: peripheral blood. The rearrangement joins TRBV29-1 to TRBJ2-1; no firm D call. The CDR3 DNA reads TGCAGCGTCCTCGGAGTTGCTGAGCAGTTCTTC. It codes for CSVLGVAEQFF.